Following are 27 T cell receptor beta chains from one sample sequenced in a study of brain metastases from non-small cell lung cancer. Clones were sequenced by immunoSEQ multiplex PCR, and TCRdb holds only the in-frame ones, with some missing. The top ten clones hold 5.2% of a sample with about 970 clones, roughly 88% of them seen once. The specimen was tumor-adjacent normal tissue. These receptors were taken from a donor at least 40 years old with non-small cell lung cancer.

This rearrangement joins TRBV7-2 to TRBJ2-5; 11 bases match TRBD2. Per the germline V gene, CDR1 is SGHTA and CDR2 is FQGNSA. J gave up 4 bases and V 2 bases, and 9 bases lay outside the gene matches. The CDR3 is 17 residues long. The CDR3 region has the DNA TGTGCCAGCAGCTTATCCGTAGCGGGGGGGCCCAGAGAGACCCAGTACTTC. As protein: CASSLSVAGGPRETQYF.

V usage is TRBV5-1 and J usage is TRBJ2-2, with D possibly matching TRBD2 (6 bases). Trimming took 4 bases from V and 6 from J, leaving 16 bases between them. Germline V gene lookup returns CDR1 SGHRS and CDR2 YFSETQ. This CDR3 has 15 residues. The DNA of the CDR3 is TGCGCCAGCAGCCGGGACTCATTTGGGCCCGGGGAGCTGTTTTTT. Residues: CASSRDSFGPGELFF.

V usage is TRBV28 and J usage is TRBJ2-5, with 7 bases aligning to TRBD1. With V trimmed by 6 bases and J by 4 bases, 8 bases remained unmatched. This CDR3 spans 14 amino acids. Germline V lookup: CDR1 MDHEN, CDR2 SYDVKM. The CDR3 here is CASSRGQSRETQYF. For the CDR3, the DNA is TGTGCCAGCAGCAGGGGACAGTCTAGAGAGACCCAGTACTTC. The variable domain in full, with the rest retrieved from reference TRBV28 and TRBJ2-5, is DVKVTQSSRYLVKRTGEKVFLECVQDMDHENMFWYRQDPGLGLRLIYFSYDVKMKEKGDIPEGYSVSREKKERFSLILESASTNQTSMYLCASSRGQSRETQYFGPGTRLLVL.

DNA for the CDR3: TGCAGCGTAGACCTGGGTGGACAGGGTACTGAAGCTTTCTTT. Translated, it gives CSVDLGGQGTEAFF. This chain uses TRBV29-1 with TRBJ1-1, with TRBD1 matching over 8 bases. The CDR3 spans 14 residues. Germline values: CDR1 SQVTM, CDR2 ANQGSEA. V shed 6 bases and J 5 bases; nucleotides not matched to a gene: 11.

This clone was detected once. The same CDR3 also results from other DNA sequences found in this sample. The CDR3 sequence is CASSLQTGPNEKLFF. The CDR3 nucleotides read TGTGCCAGCAGCTTACAAACAGGTCCTAATGAAAAACTGTTTTTT. This chain links TRBV7-9 with TRBJ1-4; a possible D gene is TRBD1 (5 bases). Trimming shortened V by 2 bases and J by 3 bases, and 10 bases separated the two germline ends. CDR3 length: 15 residues. CDR1 and CDR2 (germline): SEHNR, FQNEAQ (reference sequence). Looking up the rest from reference TRBV7-9 and TRBJ1-4 gives the full variable domain: DTGVSQNPRHKITKRGQNVTFRCDPISEHNRLYWYRQTLGQGPEFLTYFQNEAQLEKSRLLSDRFSAERPKGSFSTLEIQRTEQGDSAMYLCASSLQTGPNEKLFFGSGTQLSVL.

This chain uses TRBV7-9 with TRBJ2-1, with 7 bases aligning to TRBD2. Trimming at V came to 7 bases and at J to 7 bases, leaving 4 bases not matched to a gene. This CDR3 comprises 12 residues. Germline-derived CDR1 and CDR2 are SEHNR and FQNEAQ (reference sequence). The CDR3 is CASNRGVNEQFF. The DNA for the CDR3 is TGTGCCAGCAACCGGGGGGTTAATGAGCAGTTCTTC. The whole variable domain, filled in from reference TRBV7-9 and TRBJ2-1, reads DTGVSQNPRHKITKRGQNVTFRCDPISEHNRLYWYRQTLGQGPEFLTYFQNEAQLEKSRLLSDRFSAERPKGSFSTLEIQRTEQGDSAMYLCASNRGVNEQFFGPGTRLTVL.

The rearrangement links TRBV5-1 to TRBJ2-6; D call uncertain. The CDR3 is made up of 18 amino acids. With 4 bases removed from V and 0 bases from J, the gap between germline ends came to 17 bases. Looked up from germline, CDR1 is SGHRS and CDR2 is YFSETQ. CDR3 bases: TGCGCCAGCAGCCAAGGACGGATCCTTCTCTCTGGGGCCAACGTCCTGACTTTC. Amino acids: CASSQGRILLSGANVLTF.

The V call is TRBV6-2 or TRBV6-3, the J call TRBJ1-1; D is uncertain. Trimming left V 2 bases short and J 9 bases short, with 10 bases between. The CDR3 is made up of 12 amino acids. Looked up from germline, CDR1 is MNHEY and CDR2 is SVGEGT. CDR3 sequence (DNA): TGTGCCAGCAGTTACGGGTTGCAGCAAGCTTTCTTT. It is translated as CASSYGLQQAFF.

A single count supports this clone. V is TRBV7-2 and J is TRBJ1-6, with 9 nucleotides matching TRBD1. The V gene end was trimmed by 3 bases and the J gene end by 12 bases; junction bases not matched to a gene: 9. CDR1 SGHTA and CDR2 FQGNSA come from the germline V gene. The CDR3 consists of 15 residues. CDR3 loop: CASSFDFDRGIPLHF. CDR3 bases: TGTGCCAGCAGCTTTGATTTCGACAGGGGGATACCCCTCCACTTT.

The chain carries TRBV14 and TRBJ2-3; D ambiguous. The CDR3 consists of 18 residues. Germline V gene sequence: CDR1 SGHDN, CDR2 FVKESK. With 0 bases removed from V and 2 bases from J, the gap between germline ends came to 18 bases. The CDR3 here is CASSQEVQIGSSTDTQYF. The CDR3 bases are TGTGCCAGCAGCCAAGAAGTTCAGATAGGATCCTCCACAGATACGCAGTATTTT. The entire variable domain, with the rest obtained from reference TRBV14 and TRBJ2-3, is as follows: EAGVTQFPSHSVIEKGQTVTLRCDPISGHDNLYWYRRVMGKEIKFLLHFVKESKQDESGMPNNRFLAERTGGTYSTLKVQPAELEDSGVYFCASSQEVQIGSSTDTQYFGPGTRLTVL.

The rearrangement uses TRBV29-1 and TRBJ2-1, with 9 bases that match TRBD1. The CDR3 extends over 13 amino acids. CDR1 and CDR2 (germline): SQVTM, ANQGSEA. After removal of 6 bases from V and 2 bases from J, the junction contained 2 bases not matched to a gene. CDR3 in DNA: TGCAGCGTCCGACAGGGGGCCTACAATGAGCAGTTCTTC. Its translation is CSVRQGAYNEQFF.

The chain employs TRBV7-2 and TRBJ1-2, with D possibly matching TRBD1 (6 bases). This CDR3 is built from 15 residues. With 2 bases removed from V and 3 bases from J, the gap between germline ends came to 13 bases. Germline values: CDR1 SGHTA, CDR2 FQGNSA. CDR3 sequence: CASSLTAGAYYGYTF. In nucleotides, the CDR3 is TGTGCCAGCAGCTTAACGGCAGGGGCTTACTATGGCTACACCTTC.

The rearrangement uses TRBV6-5 and TRBJ2-5; possibly TRBD1 or TRBD2 for D (5 bases each). The germline V gene has CDR1 MNHEY and CDR2 SVGAGI. CDR3 length: 15 amino acids. Trimming removed 0 bases from V and 5 bases from J, with 13 bases in between. As DNA, the CDR3 is TGTGCCAGCAGTTACTCGACGAAGGGACGGGAGACCCAGTACTTC. It encodes CASSYSTKGRETQYF.

Concerning this clone itself: One end of the junction varies from germline; a read error may be responsible. The chain recombines TRBV7-2 with TRBJ1-6; D uncertain. Germline V CDR1 and CDR2: SGHTA, FQGNSA. CDR3 size: 15 residues. CDR3 DNA sequence: TGTGCCAGCAGCGGGTCGAGCTCCTATAATTCATCCCTCCACTTT. Translated, it gives CASSGSSSYNSSLHF. The full variable domain, in which reference TRBV7-2 and TRBJ1-6 provide the parts outside the CDR3, is GAGVSQSPSNKVTEKGKDVELRCDPISGHTALYWYRQSLGQGLEFLIYFQGNSAPDKSGLPSDRFSAERTGGSVSTLTIQRTQQEDSAVYLCASSGSSSYNSSLHFGNGTRLTVT.

The chain links TRBV27 to TRBJ2-3; possibly TRBD1 for D (5 bases). There are 14 residues in the CDR3. CDR1 and CDR2 from the germline V gene are MNHEY and SMNVEV (reference sequence). The V and J ends lost 5 bases and 2 bases respectively, with 11 bases between them. As DNA, the CDR3 is TGTGCCAGCAGTCCTCATGGGGCCACAGATACGCAGTATTTT. It encodes CASSPHGATDTQYF.

This rearrangement joins TRBV27 to TRBJ2-1; possible D gene TRBD2, 6 bases. CDR3 length: 14 amino acids. V shed 5 bases and J shed 4 bases, with 12 bases lying between them. In germline, CDR1 is MNHEY, CDR2 SMNVEV (reference sequence). CDR3 nucleotides: TGTGCCAGCAGTCCACAGACTAGATACAATGAGCAGTTCTTC. Amino acid sequence: CASSPQTRYNEQFF.

The genes are TRBV30 and TRBJ2-4, with TRBD1 identical over 8 bases. V was pared by 4 bases and J by 8 bases, with 7 bases of the junction left unmatched. The CDR3 has 13 residues. Germline V lookup: CDR1 GTSNPN, CDR2 SVGIG (reference sequence). The chain's CDR3 is CAWNLQQGDIQYF. Here the CDR3 DNA reads TGTGCCTGGAACCTCCAACAGGGGGACATTCAGTACTTC.

This clone was detected only once. The V call is TRBV7-3, the J call TRBJ1-4, with 7 bases fitting TRBD1. Per the germline V gene, CDR1 is SGHTA and CDR2 is FQGTGA. V shed 6 bases, J shed 8 bases, and the junction held 9 bases outside the gene matches. This CDR3 spans 14 amino acids. The CDR3 loop is CASSPTGSEEKLFF. The CDR3 DNA follows: TGTGCCAGCAGTCCGACAGGGTCGGAAGAAAAACTGTTTTTT.

This clone has a single count. This chain joins TRBV28 and TRBJ2-1, with 11 bases lining up with TRBD2. With 3 bases clipped from V and 6 bases from J, the junction kept 7 bases outside the gene matches. The CDR3 runs 16 residues. Germline V lookup: CDR1 MDHEN, CDR2 SYDVKM. CDR3 sequence: CASSLSSGGPTNEQFF. Here the CDR3 DNA reads TGTGCCAGCAGTTTGTCTAGCGGGGGGCCCACCAATGAGCAGTTCTTC.

This chain links TRBV15 with TRBJ2-7; 7 bases are shared with TRBD2. V lost 9 bases, J lost 3 bases, and 11 bases stayed unmatched. From germline, CDR1 is LNHNV and CDR2 YYDKDF (reference sequence). This CDR3 is 14 amino acids long. The CDR3: CATRLMAGDYEQYF. The CDR3 DNA is TGTGCCACTCGTTTGATGGCGGGGGACTACGAGCAGTACTTC.

The CDR3 is CASSLQGGGAGELFF. In DNA, the CDR3 is TGTGCCAGTAGTCTCCAGGGAGGTGGGGCCGGGGAGCTGTTTTTT. The V gene is TRBV19, the J gene TRBJ2-2, with D perhaps TRBD2 (6 bases). V was pared by 5 bases and J by 6 bases, with 16 bases between. This CDR3 region has 15 residues. Germline CDR1 is LNHDA and CDR2 is SQIVND (reference sequence).

The rearrangement uses TRBV4-3 and TRBJ2-5; no reliable D call. The V end lost 0 bases, the J end lost 6 bases, and 11 bases lay between the germline ends. The CDR3 has 14 residues. The V gene's germline CDR1 is LGHNA and CDR2 YSLEER. The CDR3 region has the DNA TGCGCCAGCAGCCAAGAAAGAAGAAAAAAGACCCAGTACTTC. Protein: CASSQERRKKTQYF.

As for this clone: A much larger clone sits a single nucleotide away, making a read error possible. The chain links TRBV5-4 to TRBJ1-3; 10 bases line up with TRBD1. V was pared by 3 bases and J by 3 bases, with 3 bases of the junction left unmatched. From germline, CDR1 is SGHNT and CDR2 YYREEE (reference sequence). The CDR3 is 15 residues long. CDR3 nucleotides: TGTGCCAGCAGCTGGGGACAGGGGTGTGGAAACACCATATATTTT. This codes for CASSWGQGCGNTIYF.

This chain joins TRBV7-9 and TRBJ2-5; TRBD2 agrees at 10 bases. Germline values: CDR1 SEHNR, CDR2 FQNEAQ (reference sequence). The CDR3 loop spans 16 amino acids. The ends lost 6 bases at V and 0 bases at J; junction bases unmatched: 7. CDR3 DNA sequence: TGTGCCAGCAGTCCAGGACTAGCGGCCAACCAAGAGACCCAGTACTTC. It is translated as CASSPGLAANQETQYF. The whole variable domain, remainder taken from reference TRBV7-9 and TRBJ2-5, is DTGVSQNPRHKITKRGQNVTFRCDPISEHNRLYWYRQTLGQGPEFLTYFQNEAQLEKSRLLSDRFSAERPKGSFSTLEIQRTEQGDSAMYLCASSPGLAANQETQYFGPGTRLLVL.

This clone was recorded a few times. Other DNA sequences of this sample code for an identical CDR3. The CDR3 protein is CASSFGGQETQYF. CDR3 bases: TGTGCCAGCAGTTTCGGTGGCCAAGAGACCCAGTACTTC. The chain combines TRBV12-3 or TRBV12-4 with TRBJ2-5; D unresolved. CDR3 length equals 13 residues. V dropped 3 bases and J dropped 1 base, with 6 bases sitting between them.

The J gene is TRBJ2-7, the V gene TRBV28, with 7 bases fitting TRBD1. The CDR3 extends over 14 amino acids. Trimming at V came to 5 bases and at J to 7 bases, leaving 11 bases not matched to a gene. Germline V CDR1 and CDR2: MDHEN, SYDVKM. The CDR3 DNA follows: TGTGCCAGCAGTCGGGGACAGCACAGGGAAGAGCAGTACTTC. Its protein is CASSRGQHREEQYF.

This clone was seen a few times. This chain joins TRBV27 and TRBJ2-1, with D unresolved. The germline V gene has CDR1 MNHEY and CDR2 SMNVEV (reference sequence). This CDR3 comprises 16 residues. V lost 2 bases, J lost 0 bases, and 11 bases lay in between. The CDR3 loop reads CASSLRPVSSYNEQFF. The CDR3 DNA reads TGTGCCAGCAGTTTACGACCCGTCAGCTCCTACAATGAGCAGTTCTTC.